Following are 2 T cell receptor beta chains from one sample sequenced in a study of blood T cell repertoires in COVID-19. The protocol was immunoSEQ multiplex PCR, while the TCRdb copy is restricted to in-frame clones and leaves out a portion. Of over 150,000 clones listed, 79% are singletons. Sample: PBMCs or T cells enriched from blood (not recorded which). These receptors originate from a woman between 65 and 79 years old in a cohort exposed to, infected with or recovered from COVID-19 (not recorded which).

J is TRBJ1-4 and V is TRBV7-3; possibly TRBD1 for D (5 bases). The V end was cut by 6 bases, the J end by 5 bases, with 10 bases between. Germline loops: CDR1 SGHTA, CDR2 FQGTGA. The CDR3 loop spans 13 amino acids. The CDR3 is CASSRGVNEKLFF. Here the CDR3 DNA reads TGTGCCAGCAGTCGGGGGGTAAATGAAAAACTGTTTTTT.

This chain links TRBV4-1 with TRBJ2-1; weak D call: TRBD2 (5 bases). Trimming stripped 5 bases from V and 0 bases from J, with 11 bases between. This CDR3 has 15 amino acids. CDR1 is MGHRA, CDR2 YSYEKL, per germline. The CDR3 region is CASSGTRGSYNEQFF. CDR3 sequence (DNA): TGCGCCAGCAGCGGTACTAGAGGCTCCTACAATGAGCAGTTCTTC.